Reported below is one TCR beta chain. This is likely a read error, given that the CDR3 carries no conserved phenylalanine or tryptophan at its end. The limits of the CDR3 on the DNA are not certain, so only TCRdb's listed CDR3 is given. This specimen belongs to a study of blood T cell repertoires in COVID-19. Overall study: Material from acute and convalescent COVID-19 was sourced from the United States, Italy and Spain. The cDNA or gDNA used as material had been derived from T cells, B-cell-depleted T cells, or PBMCs.

Original analysis: For nucleated cells, counts were estimated from reference gene primer amplification. Generated by immunoSEQ multiplex PCR, the TCRdb table keeps only in-frame clones and is missing some. That table is the source of V, J and clone size, and D and trimming were worked out from the DNA. Of about 160,000 clones in the sample, about 85% were seen once. The CDR3 is made up of 13 amino acids, end residues included. Looked up from germline, CDR1 is MNHNY and CDR2 is SVGAGI (reference sequence). Sequenced: peripheral blood. The chain recombines TRBV6-6 with TRBJ1-1; the table's D call TRBD1 went unverified against the DNA. This sequence was found in a man aged 40-49 years with acute or convalescent COVID-19. The CDR3 reads CASSSRTAEAFRI.